The clone carrying this T cell receptor beta chain was recorded only once. No antigen is known for it. Execution of the assay was at deep level. Assay: immunoSEQ multiplex PCR; the TCRdb copy retains only in-frame clones and omits some. The sample yields some 1 million clones, 60% to 80% seen once. The germline V gene has CDR1 KGHSH and CDR2 LQKENI. The CDR3 extends over 17 amino acids. The V end lost 3 bases, the J end lost 0 bases, and 12 bases lay between the germline ends. The data stem from a study of shared clonotypes between healthy human individuals. Notes on the study in general: Memory subsets generally showed lower estimated richness than naive subsets. A handful of donors showed sharing of approximately 5% of naive CD4 clonotypes.

J is TRBJ1-6 and V is TRBV18; D gene ambiguous. The source of this sequence is a man between 18 and 35 years old in good health. The source material was memory CD4+ T cells sorted from blood. Subset specified: CD45RA-negative fraction. CDR3 in amino acids: CASSPQSQSSYNSPLHF. The DNA for the CDR3 is TGTGCCAGCTCACCGCAGTCCCAGAGCTCCTATAATTCACCCCTCCACTTT.